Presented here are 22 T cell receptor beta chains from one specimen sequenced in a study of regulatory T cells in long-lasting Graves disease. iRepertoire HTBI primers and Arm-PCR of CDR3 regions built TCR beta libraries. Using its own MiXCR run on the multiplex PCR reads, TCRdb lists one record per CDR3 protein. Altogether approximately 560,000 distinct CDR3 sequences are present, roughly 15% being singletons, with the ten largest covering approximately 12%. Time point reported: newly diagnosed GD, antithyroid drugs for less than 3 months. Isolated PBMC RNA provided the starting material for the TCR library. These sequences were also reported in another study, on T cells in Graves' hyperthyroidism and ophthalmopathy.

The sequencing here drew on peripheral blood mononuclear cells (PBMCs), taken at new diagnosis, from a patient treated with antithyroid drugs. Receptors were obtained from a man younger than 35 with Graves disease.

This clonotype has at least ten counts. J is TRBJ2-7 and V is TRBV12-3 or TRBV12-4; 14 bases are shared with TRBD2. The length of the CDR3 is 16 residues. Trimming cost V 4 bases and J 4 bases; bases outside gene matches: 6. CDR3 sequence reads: CASSSGTSGSGYEQYF. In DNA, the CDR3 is TGTGCCAGCAGTTCGGGGACTAGCGGGAGCGGGTACGAGCAGTACTTC.

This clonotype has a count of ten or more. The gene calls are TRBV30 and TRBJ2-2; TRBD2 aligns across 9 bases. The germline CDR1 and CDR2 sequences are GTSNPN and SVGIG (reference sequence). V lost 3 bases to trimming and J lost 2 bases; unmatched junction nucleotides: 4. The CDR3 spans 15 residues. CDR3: CAWRIAGANTGELFF. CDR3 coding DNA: TGTGCCTGGAGGATAGCGGGAGCAAACACCGGGGAGCTGTTTTTT.

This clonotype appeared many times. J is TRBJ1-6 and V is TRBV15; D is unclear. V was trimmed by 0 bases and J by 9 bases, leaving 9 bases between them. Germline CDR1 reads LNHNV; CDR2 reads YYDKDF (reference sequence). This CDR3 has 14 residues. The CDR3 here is CATSREGLSSPLHF. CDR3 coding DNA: TGTGCCACCAGCAGAGAAGGATTGAGTTCACCCCTCCACTTT.

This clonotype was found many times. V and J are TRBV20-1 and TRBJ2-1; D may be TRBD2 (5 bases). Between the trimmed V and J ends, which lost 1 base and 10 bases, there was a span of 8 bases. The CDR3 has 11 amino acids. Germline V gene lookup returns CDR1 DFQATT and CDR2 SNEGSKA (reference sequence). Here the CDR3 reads CSARGSGEQFF. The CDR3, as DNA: TGCAGTGCTAGAGGGTCGGGGGAGCAGTTCTTC.

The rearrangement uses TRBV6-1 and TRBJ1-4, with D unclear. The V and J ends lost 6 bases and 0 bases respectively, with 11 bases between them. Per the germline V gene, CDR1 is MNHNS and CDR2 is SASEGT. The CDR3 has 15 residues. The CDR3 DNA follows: TGTGCCAGCAGCCCCTTGGGAGCAACTAATGAAAAACTGTTTTTT. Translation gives CASSPLGATNEKLFF.

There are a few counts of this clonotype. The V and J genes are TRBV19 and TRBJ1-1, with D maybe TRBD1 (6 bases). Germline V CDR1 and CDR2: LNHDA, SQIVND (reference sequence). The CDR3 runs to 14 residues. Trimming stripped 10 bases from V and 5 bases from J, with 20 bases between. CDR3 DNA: TGTGCCACCAAAGTATGGGGGCAGGGAACTGAAGCTTTCTTT. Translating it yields CATKVWGQGTEAFF.

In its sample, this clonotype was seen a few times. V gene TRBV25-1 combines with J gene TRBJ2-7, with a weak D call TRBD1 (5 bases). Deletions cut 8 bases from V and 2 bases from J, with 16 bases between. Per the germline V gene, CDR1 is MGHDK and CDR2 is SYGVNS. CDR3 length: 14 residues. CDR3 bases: TGTGCCAGCCATCTTACAGGCCTGACCTACGAGCAGTACTTC. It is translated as CASHLTGLTYEQYF.

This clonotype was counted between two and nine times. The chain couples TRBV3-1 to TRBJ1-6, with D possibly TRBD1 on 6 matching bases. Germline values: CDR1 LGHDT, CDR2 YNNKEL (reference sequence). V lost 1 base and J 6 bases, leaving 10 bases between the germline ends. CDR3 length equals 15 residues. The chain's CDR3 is CASSQGRGGNSPLHF. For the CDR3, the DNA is TGTGCCAGCAGCCAAGGCAGGGGAGGTAATTCACCCCTCCACTTT.

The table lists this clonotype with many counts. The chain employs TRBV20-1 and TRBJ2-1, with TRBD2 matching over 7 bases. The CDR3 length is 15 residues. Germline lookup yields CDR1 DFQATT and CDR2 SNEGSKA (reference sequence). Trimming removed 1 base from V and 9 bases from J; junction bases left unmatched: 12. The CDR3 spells CSARGASGIGSEQFF. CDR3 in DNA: TGCAGTGCTAGAGGGGCCAGCGGGATTGGGAGTGAGCAGTTCTTC.

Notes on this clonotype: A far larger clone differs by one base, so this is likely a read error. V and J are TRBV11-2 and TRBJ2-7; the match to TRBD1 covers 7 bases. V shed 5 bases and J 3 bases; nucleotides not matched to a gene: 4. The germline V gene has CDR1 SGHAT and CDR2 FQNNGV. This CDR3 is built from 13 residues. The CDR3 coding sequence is TGTGCCAGCAGCAAGACAGGGAACTACGAGCAGTACTTC. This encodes CASSKTGNYEQYF.

The DNA of the CDR3 is TGTGCCAGCAGTGAATTTGTGAGCGGGTCCTACGAGCAGTACTTC. This translates into CASSEFVSGSYEQYF. The chain employs TRBV6-1 and TRBJ2-7, with a tentative D call TRBD2 (6 bases). Per the germline V gene, CDR1 is MNHNS and CDR2 is SASEGT. This CDR3 contains 15 residues. Trimming cost V 2 bases and J 1 base, with 12 bases left between them.

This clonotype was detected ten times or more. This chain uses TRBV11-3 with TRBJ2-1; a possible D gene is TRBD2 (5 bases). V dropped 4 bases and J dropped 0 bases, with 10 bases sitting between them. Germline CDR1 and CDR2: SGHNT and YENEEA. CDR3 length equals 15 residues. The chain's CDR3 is CASSSERSSYNEQFF. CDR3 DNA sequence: TGTGCCAGCAGCTCTGAGCGGAGCTCCTACAATGAGCAGTTCTTC.

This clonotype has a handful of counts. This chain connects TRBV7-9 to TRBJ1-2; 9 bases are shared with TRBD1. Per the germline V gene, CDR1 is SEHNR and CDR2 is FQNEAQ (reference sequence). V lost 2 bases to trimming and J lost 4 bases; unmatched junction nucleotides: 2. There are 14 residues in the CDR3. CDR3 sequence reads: CASSLRTGAYGYTF. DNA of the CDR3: TGTGCCAGCAGCTTAAGGACAGGGGCCTATGGCTACACCTTC.

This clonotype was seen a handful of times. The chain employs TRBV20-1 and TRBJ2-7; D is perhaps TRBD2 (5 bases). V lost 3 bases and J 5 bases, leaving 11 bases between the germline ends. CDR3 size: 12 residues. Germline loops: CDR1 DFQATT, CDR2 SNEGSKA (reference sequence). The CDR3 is CSASLGSHEQYF. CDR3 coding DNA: TGCAGTGCTAGTTTGGGGAGTCACGAGCAGTACTTC.

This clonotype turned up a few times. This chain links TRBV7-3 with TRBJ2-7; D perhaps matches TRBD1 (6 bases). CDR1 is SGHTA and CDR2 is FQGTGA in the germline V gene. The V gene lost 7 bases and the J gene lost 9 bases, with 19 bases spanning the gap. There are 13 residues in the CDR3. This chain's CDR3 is CASIRGEPFGQYF. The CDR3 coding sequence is TGTGCCAGCATCAGGGGAGAGCCCTTCGGGCAGTACTTC. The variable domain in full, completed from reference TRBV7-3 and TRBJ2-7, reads GAGVSQTPSNKVTEKGKYVELRCDPISGHTALYWYRQSLGQGPEFLIYFQGTGAADDSGLPNDRFFAVRPEGSVSTLKIQRTERGDSAVYLCASIRGEPFGQYFGPGTRLTVT.

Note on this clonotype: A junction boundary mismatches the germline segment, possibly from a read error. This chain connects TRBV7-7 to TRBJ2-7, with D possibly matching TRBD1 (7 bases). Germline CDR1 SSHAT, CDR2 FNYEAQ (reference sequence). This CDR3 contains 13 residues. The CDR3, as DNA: TGTGCTAGCAGCCCCCAGGGGGGTGTCGAGCAGTACTTC. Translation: CASSPQGGVEQYF.

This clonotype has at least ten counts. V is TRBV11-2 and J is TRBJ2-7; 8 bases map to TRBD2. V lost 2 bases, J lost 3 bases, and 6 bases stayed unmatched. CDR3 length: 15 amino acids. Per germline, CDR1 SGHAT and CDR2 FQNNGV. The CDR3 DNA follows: TGTGCCAGCAGCTTAATAGCGGGAACGCGCTACGAGCAGTACTTC. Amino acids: CASSLIAGTRYEQYF.

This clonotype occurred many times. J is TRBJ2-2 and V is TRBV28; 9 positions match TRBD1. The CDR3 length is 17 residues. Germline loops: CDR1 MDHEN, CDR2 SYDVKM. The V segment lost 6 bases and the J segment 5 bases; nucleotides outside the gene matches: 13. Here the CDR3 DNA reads TGTGCCAGCAGAGAGAACTCCGGGACAGGGTGGACCGGGGAGCTGTTTTTT. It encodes CASRENSGTGWTGELFF.

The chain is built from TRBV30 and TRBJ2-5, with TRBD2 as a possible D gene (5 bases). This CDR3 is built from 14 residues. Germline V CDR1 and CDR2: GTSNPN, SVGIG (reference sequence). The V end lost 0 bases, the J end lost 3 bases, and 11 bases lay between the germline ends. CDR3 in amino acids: CAWSVLSVKETQYF. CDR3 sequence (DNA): TGTGCCTGGAGTGTACTTAGCGTAAAAGAGACCCAGTACTTC.

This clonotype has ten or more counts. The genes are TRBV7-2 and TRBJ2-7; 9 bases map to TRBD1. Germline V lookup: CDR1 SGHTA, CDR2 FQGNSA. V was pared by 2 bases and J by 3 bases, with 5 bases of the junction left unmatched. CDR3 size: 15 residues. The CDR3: CASSLQTGGNYEQYF. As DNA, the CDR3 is TGTGCCAGCAGCTTACAGACAGGGGGAAACTACGAGCAGTACTTC.

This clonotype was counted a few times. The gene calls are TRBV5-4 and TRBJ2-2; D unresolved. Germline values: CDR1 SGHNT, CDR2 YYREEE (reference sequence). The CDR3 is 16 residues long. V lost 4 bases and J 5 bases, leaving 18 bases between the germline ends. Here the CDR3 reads CASSPGNRRSTGELFF. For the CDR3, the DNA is TGTGCCAGCAGCCCGGGTAACCGACGGTCAACCGGGGAGCTGTTTTTT.

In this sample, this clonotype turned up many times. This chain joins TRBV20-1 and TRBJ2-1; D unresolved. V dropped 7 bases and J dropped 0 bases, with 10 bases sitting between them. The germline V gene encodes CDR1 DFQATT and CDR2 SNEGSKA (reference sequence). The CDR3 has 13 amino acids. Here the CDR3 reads CSVNVSSYNEQFF. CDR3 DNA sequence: TGCAGTGTCAATGTGAGCTCCTACAATGAGCAGTTCTTC.